This T cell receptor (beta chain) was identified in a study of siplizumab effects on memory and regulatory T cells. Study-wide results and caveats: In the presence of siplizumab, alloreactive sequences traceable to unstimulated CD4+ memory cells were significantly reduced.

Data came from immunoSEQ multiplex PCR; TCRdb stores just in-frame clones and leaves some out. The sample comprises 100,000 or so clones, around 90% of which are singletons, and about 1.1% rests with the top ten. V lost 4 bases and J lost 6, with 13 bases in between. From germline, CDR1 is SGHAT and CDR2 FQNNGV. CDR3 length: 14 amino acids. Of note for this clone: Its specificity is unknown.

The chain is built from TRBV11-2 and TRBJ2-4; a weak D match, TRBD1 (6 bases). The sample consisted of CD4+ T cells sorted from blood. The TCR originated in a human donor in good health. The CDR3 here is CASSSPVDRNIQYF. CDR3 in DNA: TGTGCCAGCAGCTCGCCCGTGGACAGAAACATTCAGTACTTC. The full variable domain, with the rest looked up from reference TRBV11-2 and TRBJ2-4, is EAGVAQSPRYKIIEKRQSVAFWCNPISGHATLYWYQQILGQGPKLLIQFQNNGVVDDSQLPKDRFSAERLKGVDSTLKIQPAKLEDSAVYLCASSSPVDRNIQYFGAGTRLSVL.